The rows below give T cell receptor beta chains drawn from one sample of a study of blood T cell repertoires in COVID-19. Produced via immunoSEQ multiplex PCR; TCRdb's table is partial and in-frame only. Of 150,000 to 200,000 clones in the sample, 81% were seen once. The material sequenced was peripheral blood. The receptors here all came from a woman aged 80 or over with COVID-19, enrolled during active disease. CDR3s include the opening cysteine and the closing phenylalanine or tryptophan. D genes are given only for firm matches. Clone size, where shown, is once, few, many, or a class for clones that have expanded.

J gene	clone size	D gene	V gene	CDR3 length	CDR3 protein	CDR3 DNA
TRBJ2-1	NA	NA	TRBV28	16	CASIPMTPSSYNEQFF	TGTGCCAGCATCCCCATGACTCCCTCCTCCTACAATGAGCAGTTCTTC
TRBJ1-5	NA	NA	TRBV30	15	CAWSVDTLWNQPQHF	TGTGCCTGGAGCGTGGACACCCTTTGGAATCAGCCCCAGCATTTT
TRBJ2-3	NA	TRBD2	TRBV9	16	CASSLPGGLLLDTQYF	TGTGCCAGCAGCCTCCCCGGGGGACTACTCCTCGATACGCAGTATTTT
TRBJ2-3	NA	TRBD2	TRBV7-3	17	CASSLGGGGTSTDTQYF	TGTGCCAGCAGCTTAGGTGGCGGGGGGACTAGCACAGATACGCAGTATTTT
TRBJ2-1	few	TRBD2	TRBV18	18	CASSPPRGRTSSYNEQFF	TGTGCCAGCTCACCACCTAGAGGACGGACTAGCTCCTACAATGAGCAGTTCTTC
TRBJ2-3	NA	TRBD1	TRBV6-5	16	CASSYGGTGGSDTQYF	TGTGCCAGCAGTTACGGAGGGACAGGGGGATCAGATACGCAGTATTTT
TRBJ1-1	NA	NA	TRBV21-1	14	CASSRTGGNTEAFF	TGTGCCAGCAGCCGGACAGGGGGCAACACTGAAGCTTTCTTT
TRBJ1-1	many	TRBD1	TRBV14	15	CASSLLDREAGEAFF	TGTGCCAGCAGCCTCCTAGACAGGGAAGCAGGTGAAGCTTTCTTT
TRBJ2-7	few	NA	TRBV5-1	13	CASSLAQGYEQYF	TGCGCCAGCAGCTTGGCACAGGGCTACGAGCAGTACTTC
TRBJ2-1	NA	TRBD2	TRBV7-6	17	CASSFDTGLAVYNEQFF	TGTGCCAGCAGCTTCGATACGGGACTAGCGGTCTACAATGAGCAGTTCTTC
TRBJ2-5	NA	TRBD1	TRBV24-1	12	CATGTGGETQYF	TGTGCCACGGGGACAGGGGGAGAGACCCAGTACTTC
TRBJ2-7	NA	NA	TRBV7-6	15	CASSLGGGPTLEQYF	TGTGCCAGCAGCTTAGGGGGCGGCCCTACACTCGAGCAGTACTTC
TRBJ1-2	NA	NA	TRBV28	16	CASSLWGLERNYGYTF	TGTGCCAGCAGTTTGTGGGGCCTCGAGAGGAACTATGGCTACACCTTC
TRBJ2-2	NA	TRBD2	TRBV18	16	CASSPRTSGKVGELFF	TGTGCCAGCTCCCCCCGGACTAGCGGGAAAGTCGGGGAGCTGTTTTTT
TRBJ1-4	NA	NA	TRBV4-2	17	CASSQDWGLEEDEKLFF	TGTGCCAGCAGCCAAGATTGGGGCCTCGAGGAAGATGAAAAACTGTTTTTT